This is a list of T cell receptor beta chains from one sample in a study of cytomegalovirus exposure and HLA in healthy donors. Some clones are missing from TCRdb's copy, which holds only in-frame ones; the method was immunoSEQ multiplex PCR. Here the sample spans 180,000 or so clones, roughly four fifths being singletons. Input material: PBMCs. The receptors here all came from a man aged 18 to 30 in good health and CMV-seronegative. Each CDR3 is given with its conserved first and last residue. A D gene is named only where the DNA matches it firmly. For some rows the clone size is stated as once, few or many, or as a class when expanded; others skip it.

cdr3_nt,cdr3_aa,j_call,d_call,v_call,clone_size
TGTGCCAGCAGCCAAGCGGTAGCGGGAGGCTCAGATACGCAGTATTTT,CASSQAVAGGSDTQYF,TRBJ2-3,TRBD2,TRBV4-2,NA
TGTGCCTGGAGTTTCCGGGACAGACACAATCAGCCCCAGCATTTT,CAWSFRDRHNQPQHF,TRBJ1-5,TRBD1,TRBV30,NA
TGCGCCAGCAGCCAAGATCGGCTAGCGGGAGATTACGAGCAGTACTTC,CASSQDRLAGDYEQYF,TRBJ2-7,TRBD2,TRBV4-1,NA
TGTGCCAGCAGCTCCGGACAGGGTCTGGGTCGGGATGAAAAACTGTTTTTT,CASSSGQGLGRDEKLFF,TRBJ1-4,TRBD1,TRBV7-9,few
TGTGCCATCTCTCTCGGGACAGGGGGAGGTTTGGGTGGCTACACCTTC,CAISLGTGGGLGGYTF,TRBJ1-2,TRBD1,TRBV7-8,NA
TGTGCCAGCAGCCTCGGGACAGATAGCAATCAGCCCCAGCATTTT,CASSLGTDSNQPQHF,TRBJ1-5,TRBD1,TRBV4-2,NA
TGTGCCACCAGGTCCGGGGGGGCGTCCTACGAGCAGTACTTC,CATRSGGASYEQYF,TRBJ2-7,TRBD2,TRBV2,few
TGTGCCAGCAGTTTCAAACAGGGTTATGAAAAACTGTTTTTT,CASSFKQGYEKLFF,TRBJ1-4,NA,TRBV28,NA
TGCGCCAGCAGCTTGGGTCGGGGATACACAGATACGCAGTATTTT,CASSLGRGYTDTQYF,TRBJ2-3,NA,TRBV5-1,NA
TGTGCCAGCAGTTACTCTGGGACAGGGGTAAGGGAGCAGTACTTC,CASSYSGTGVREQYF,TRBJ2-5,TRBD1,TRBV6-5,NA
TGTGCCAGCAGCGTATCCGGACATTCCTATGGCTACACCTTC,CASSVSGHSYGYTF,TRBJ1-2,NA,TRBV9,NA
TGTGCCAGCAGAGTAGTTTGGTCTGACTACGAGCAGTACTTC,CASRVVWSDYEQYF,TRBJ2-7,NA,TRBV11-2,few
TGTGCCAGCTCTCGGACAGGGGGCGAAAAACTGTTTTTT,CASSRTGGEKLFF,TRBJ1-4,TRBD1,TRBV9,NA
TGCGCCAGCAGCTTAGATGACTCTGAAGCTTTCTTT,CASSLDDSEAFF,TRBJ1-1,NA,TRBV5-1,NA